The rows below give T cell receptor beta chains drawn from one sample of a study of T cell responses to AZD1222 COVID-19 vaccine. Data came from immunoSEQ multiplex PCR; TCRdb stores just in-frame clones and leaves some out. The profile shows 120,000 or so clones, around 89% of them singletons. Sequenced material: peripheral blood, taken on day 0 of MenACWY control vaccination. These receptors were obtained from an adult in good health. The CDR3 runs from the conserved cysteine through the conserved F or W. Each record gives: CDR3 DNA, CDR3 protein, D gene, clone size, J gene, V gene. D genes are given only for firm matches. Only part of the rows carry a size: once, few, many, or a class if the clone is expanded.

DNA: TGTGCCAGCAGCGATTACGCGCCCGGGCATTCATCTAGCACAGATACGCAGTATTTT; CDR3: CASSDYAPGHSSSTDTQYF; D: .; size: .; J: TRBJ2-3; V: TRBV5-6
DNA: TGTGCCAGCAGCGGCGACAACACAGATACGCAGTATTTT; CDR3: CASSGDNTDTQYF; D: .; size: .; J: TRBJ2-3; V: TRBV11-1
DNA: TGTGCCAGCAGCCCGCGGGCGTCGGGCTATGGCTACACCTTC; CDR3: CASSPRASGYGYTF; D: .; size: .; J: TRBJ1-2; V: TRBV11-2
DNA: TGTGCCACCAGCAGAGGGTTTGCAACTAATGAAAAACTGTTTTTT; CDR3: CATSRGFATNEKLFF; D: .; size: .; J: TRBJ1-4; V: TRBV15
DNA: TGTGCCAGCAGTGATCGGGAGGGTACGGGCAATCAGCCCCAGCATTTT; CDR3: CASSDREGTGNQPQHF; D: .; size: .; J: TRBJ1-5; V: TRBV6-1
DNA: TGCGCCAGCAGCCAATCGGTCGGGAGGGATTACCAAGAGACCCAGTACTTC; CDR3: CASSQSVGRDYQETQYF; D: TRBD2; size: once; J: TRBJ2-5; V: TRBV4-3
DNA: TGTGCCACCGTGGGGGGCGGGATGGATGAGCAGTTCTTC; CDR3: CATVGGGMDEQFF; D: .; size: .; J: TRBJ2-1; V: TRBV6-5
DNA: TGTGCCAGTAGTAGTAACAGGGGAATGAACACTGAAGCTTTCTTT; CDR3: CASSSNRGMNTEAFF; D: TRBD1; size: .; J: TRBJ1-1; V: TRBV19
DNA: TGCGCCAGCAGCTTGAGTGGCACAGATACGCAGTATTTT; CDR3: CASSLSGTDTQYF; D: .; size: .; J: TRBJ2-3; V: TRBV5-1
DNA: TGTGCCAGCAGCCGTATCGGACAGGGGTATGGCTACACCTTC; CDR3: CASSRIGQGYGYTF; D: TRBD1; size: once; J: TRBJ1-2; V: TRBV7-4
DNA: TGTGCCAGCAGCCAAGAGCGACGAAACGAGCAGTACTTC; CDR3: CASSQERRNEQYF; D: .; size: .; J: TRBJ2-7; V: TRBV4-2
DNA: TGTGCCAGCAGCTTACAGGGTTACGAGCAGTACTTC; CDR3: CASSLQGYEQYF; D: .; size: .; J: TRBJ2-7; V: TRBV7-6
DNA: TGTGCCACCAGTGATAAGGGAGGCGACGGTCAAGAGACCCAGTACTTC; CDR3: CATSDKGGDGQETQYF; D: .; size: .; J: TRBJ2-5; V: TRBV24-1
DNA: TGTGCCAGCAGCCCTAGCGGGGAAATGGGAGATACGCAGTATTTT; CDR3: CASSPSGEMGDTQYF; D: TRBD2; size: .; J: TRBJ2-3; V: TRBV11-3
DNA: TGTGCCAGCTCACGAGCCGGGGGCAGCACCGGGGAGCTGTTTTTT; CDR3: CASSRAGGSTGELFF; D: .; size: .; J: TRBJ2-2; V: TRBV18
DNA: TGCAGCGTTGAAGATCCTAGCGGGAACCCCCAAGAGACCCAGTACTTC; CDR3: CSVEDPSGNPQETQYF; D: TRBD2; size: .; J: TRBJ2-5; V: TRBV29-1
DNA: TGTGCCAGCAGCTCCAACCAGGGAGTAGATACGCAGTATTTT; CDR3: CASSSNQGVDTQYF; D: .; size: .; J: TRBJ2-3; V: TRBV7-9
DNA: TGTGCCTGGAGTGAGGGGGGCGGCGCTGAAGCTTTCTTT; CDR3: CAWSEGGGAEAFF; D: .; size: .; J: TRBJ1-1; V: TRBV30
DNA: TGTGCCAGCAGCCTCTCTAGCGTCCTAGGGACCGGGGAGCTGTTTTTT; CDR3: CASSLSSVLGTGELFF; D: .; size: .; J: TRBJ2-2; V: TRBV7-3
DNA: TGTGCCAGCAGCTTCACAGACCCAGATACGCAGTATTTT; CDR3: CASSFTDPDTQYF; D: .; size: .; J: TRBJ2-3; V: TRBV7-2
DNA: TGTGCCAGCAGCTTAAGGCAGGCACCCAATGAAAAACTGTTTTTT; CDR3: CASSLRQAPNEKLFF; D: .; size: .; J: TRBJ1-4; V: TRBV5-8
DNA: TGTGCCAGCAGTTCACAGGGGGCATACGAGCAGTACTTC; CDR3: CASSSQGAYEQYF; D: TRBD1; size: .; J: TRBJ2-7; V: TRBV27
DNA: TGCGCCAGCAGCCTGACTAGCGGGAGGGCCCTCGGCACAGATACGCAGTATTTT; CDR3: CASSLTSGRALGTDTQYF; D: TRBD2; size: .; J: TRBJ2-3; V: TRBV5-1
DNA: TGTGCCAGCAGCCTATCCTCCAGGGGGTCCCAAGAGACCCAGTACTTC; CDR3: CASSLSSRGSQETQYF; D: TRBD1; size: once; J: TRBJ2-5; V: TRBV5-6
DNA: TGCGCCAGCAGCTTGTCGGGACAGAGCTCCTATAATTCACCCCTCCACTTT; CDR3: CASSLSGQSSYNSPLHF; D: TRBD1; size: .; J: TRBJ1-6; V: TRBV5-1
DNA: TGCGCCAGCAGCTTCTCGGGACAGAACACTGAAGCTTTCTTT; CDR3: CASSFSGQNTEAFF; D: .; size: .; J: TRBJ1-1; V: TRBV5-1
DNA: TGTGCCTGGGCTGACAGATGGGAAGAAACTGAAGCTTTCTTT; CDR3: CAWADRWEETEAFF; D: .; size: .; J: TRBJ1-1; V: TRBV30
DNA: TGTGCCAGCAGTTTGCTGGGGGCCTACGAGCAGTACTTC; CDR3: CASSLLGAYEQYF; D: .; size: .; J: TRBJ2-7; V: TRBV2
DNA: TGTGCCTGGAGTGACTTGGGACAGGGGTTGGGTGGCTACACCTTC; CDR3: CAWSDLGQGLGGYTF; D: TRBD1; size: .; J: TRBJ1-2; V: TRBV30
DNA: TGTGCCAGCAGCCCGATGGGGACAGGCTGGCATGGCTACACCTTC; CDR3: CASSPMGTGWHGYTF; D: TRBD1; size: once; J: TRBJ1-2; V: TRBV11-3
DNA: TGTGCCAGCAGCTTGGATGTGGATGGCTACACCTTC; CDR3: CASSLDVDGYTF; D: .; size: .; J: TRBJ1-2; V: TRBV5-4
DNA: TGTGCCAGCAGCTTTTGGGGGGCTAATGAGCAGTTCTTC; CDR3: CASSFWGANEQFF; D: .; size: .; J: TRBJ2-1; V: TRBV7-3
DNA: TGTGCCAGTAGTATTGGGGGCGCGATATCAACAACTAATGAAAAACTGTTTTTT; CDR3: CASSIGGAISTTNEKLFF; D: .; size: .; J: TRBJ1-4; V: TRBV19
DNA: TGTGCCAGCAAGGATTTATTTGAAAAACTGTTTTTT; CDR3: CASKDLFEKLFF; D: .; size: once; J: TRBJ1-4; V: TRBV2
DNA: TGTGCCAGCAGCCCAATCCGGGTCACAACTTCTGGGGAGCAGTTCTTC; CDR3: CASSPIRVTTSGEQFF; D: .; size: .; J: TRBJ2-1; V: TRBV3-1/TRBV3-2
DNA: TGCGCCAGTCAACTAGGGAACAGCCAACATAATTCACCCCTCCACTTT; CDR3: CASQLGNSQHNSPLHF; D: .; size: .; J: TRBJ1-6; V: TRBV5-1
DNA: TGTGCCAGCAGTTACTCGGAGACCCAGTACTTC; CDR3: CASSYSETQYF; D: .; size: once; J: TRBJ2-5; V: TRBV6-2/TRBV6-3
DNA: TGTGCCTGGAATAGGGTAGGGAAGGGGCCCCAGCATTTT; CDR3: CAWNRVGKGPQHF; D: .; size: .; J: TRBJ1-5; V: TRBV30
DNA: TGTGCCAGCCCCAACAATGAGCAGTTCTTC; CDR3: CASPNNEQFF; D: .; size: .; J: TRBJ2-1; V: TRBV21-1
DNA: TGCAGTGCCAGTCCCGGGACAGGCCACGTCAATGAGCAGTTCTTC; CDR3: CSASPGTGHVNEQFF; D: TRBD1; size: .; J: TRBJ2-1; V: TRBV20-1
DNA: TGTGCCAGCAGTTACTCGAACGCACCAAGCTATGGCTACACCTTC; CDR3: CASSYSNAPSYGYTF; D: .; size: few; J: TRBJ1-2; V: TRBV6-5
DNA: TGTGCCAGCAGCCCCGGGGACACCTACAATGAGCAGTTCTTC; CDR3: CASSPGDTYNEQFF; D: .; size: .; J: TRBJ2-1; V: TRBV7-3
DNA: TGTGCCAGCAGCCAAGATCGGTTGGCTAGCGGGAGCAATGAGCAGTTCTTC; CDR3: CASSQDRLASGSNEQFF; D: TRBD2; size: .; J: TRBJ2-1; V: TRBV14